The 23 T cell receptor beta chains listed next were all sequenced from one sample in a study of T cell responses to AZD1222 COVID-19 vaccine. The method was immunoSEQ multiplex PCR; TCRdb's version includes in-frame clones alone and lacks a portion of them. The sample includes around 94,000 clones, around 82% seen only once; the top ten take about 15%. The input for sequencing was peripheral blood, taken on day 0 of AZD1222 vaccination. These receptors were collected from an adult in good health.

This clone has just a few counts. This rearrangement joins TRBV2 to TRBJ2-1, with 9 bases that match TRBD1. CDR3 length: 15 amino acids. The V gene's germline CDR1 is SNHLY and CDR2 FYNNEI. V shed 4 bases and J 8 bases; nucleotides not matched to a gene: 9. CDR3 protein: CASSASGTGMHEQFF. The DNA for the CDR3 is TGTGCCAGCAGTGCCTCCGGGACAGGGATGCATGAGCAGTTCTTC.

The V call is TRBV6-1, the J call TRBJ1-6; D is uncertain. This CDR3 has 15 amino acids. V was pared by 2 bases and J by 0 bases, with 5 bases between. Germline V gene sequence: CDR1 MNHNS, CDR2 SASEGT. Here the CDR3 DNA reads TGTGCCAGCAGTGAATTTCACTCCTATAATTCACCCCTCCACTTT. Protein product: CASSEFHSYNSPLHF.

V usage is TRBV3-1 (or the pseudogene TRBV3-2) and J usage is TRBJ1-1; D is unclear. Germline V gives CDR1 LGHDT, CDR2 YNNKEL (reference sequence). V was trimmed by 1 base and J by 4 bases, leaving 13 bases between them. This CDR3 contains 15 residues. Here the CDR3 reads CASSQGPYGTTEAFF. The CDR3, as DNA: TGTGCCAGCAGCCAAGGCCCGTACGGCACCACTGAAGCTTTCTTT.

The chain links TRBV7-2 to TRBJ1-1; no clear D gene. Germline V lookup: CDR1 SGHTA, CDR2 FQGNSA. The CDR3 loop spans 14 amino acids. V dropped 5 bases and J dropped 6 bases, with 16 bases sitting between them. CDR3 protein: CASSTWTRTAEAFF. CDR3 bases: TGTGCCAGCAGCACCTGGACGAGAACCGCTGAAGCTTTCTTT.

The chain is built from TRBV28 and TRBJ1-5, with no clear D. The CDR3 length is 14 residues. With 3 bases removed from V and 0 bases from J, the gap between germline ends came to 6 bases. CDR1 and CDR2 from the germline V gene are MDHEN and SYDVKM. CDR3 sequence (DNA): TGTGCCAGCAGTTTTAGGTATAGCAATCAGCCCCAGCATTTT. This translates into CASSFRYSNQPQHF.

CDR3 residues: CASSVGVVYGYTF. The CDR3 bases are TGTGCCAGCAGTGTAGGGGTGGTCTATGGCTACACCTTC. The chain couples TRBV12-3 or TRBV12-4 to TRBJ1-2; perhaps TRBD1 as D (5 bases). Trimming pared 5 bases from V and 4 bases from J, leaving 11 bases between. The CDR3 has 13 amino acids.

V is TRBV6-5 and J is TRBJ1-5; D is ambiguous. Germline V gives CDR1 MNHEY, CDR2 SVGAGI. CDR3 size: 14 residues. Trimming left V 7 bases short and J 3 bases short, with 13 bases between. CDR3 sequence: CASTAAAINQPQHF. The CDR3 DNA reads TGTGCCAGCACCGCGGCAGCCATCAATCAGCCCCAGCATTTT.

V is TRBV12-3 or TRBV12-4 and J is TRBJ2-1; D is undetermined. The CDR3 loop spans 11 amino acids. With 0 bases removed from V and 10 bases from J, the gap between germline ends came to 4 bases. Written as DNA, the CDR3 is TGTGCCAGCAGTTTAGCACGGGAGCAGTTCTTC. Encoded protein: CASSLAREQFF.

The CDR3: CASSFGVTPLHF. The CDR3 DNA sequence: TGTGCCAGCAGTTTCGGGGTTACCCCCCTCCACTTT. This chain uses TRBV28 with TRBJ1-6; no definite D call. Trimming stripped 3 bases from V and 13 bases from J, with 10 bases between. Germline values: CDR1 MDHEN, CDR2 SYDVKM. CDR3 length: 12 amino acids.

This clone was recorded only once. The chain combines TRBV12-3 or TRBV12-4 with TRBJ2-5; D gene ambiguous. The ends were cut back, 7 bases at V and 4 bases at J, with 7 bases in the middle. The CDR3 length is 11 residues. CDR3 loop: CASTEGETQYF. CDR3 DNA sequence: TGTGCCAGCACGGAAGGAGAGACCCAGTACTTC.

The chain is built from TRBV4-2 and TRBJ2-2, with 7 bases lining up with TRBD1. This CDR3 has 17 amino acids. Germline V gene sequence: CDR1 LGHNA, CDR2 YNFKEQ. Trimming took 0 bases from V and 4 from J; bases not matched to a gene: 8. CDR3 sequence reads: CASSQEIGQGVTGELFF. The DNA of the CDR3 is TGTGCCAGCAGCCAAGAAATTGGGCAGGGGGTCACCGGGGAGCTGTTTTTT.

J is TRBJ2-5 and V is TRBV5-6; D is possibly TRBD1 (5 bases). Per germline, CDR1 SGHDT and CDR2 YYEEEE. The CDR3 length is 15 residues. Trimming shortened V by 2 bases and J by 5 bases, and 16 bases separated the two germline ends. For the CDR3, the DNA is TGTGCCAGCAGCTTAAGATCCTCTTCAGGGGAGACCCAGTACTTC. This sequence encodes CASSLRSSSGETQYF.

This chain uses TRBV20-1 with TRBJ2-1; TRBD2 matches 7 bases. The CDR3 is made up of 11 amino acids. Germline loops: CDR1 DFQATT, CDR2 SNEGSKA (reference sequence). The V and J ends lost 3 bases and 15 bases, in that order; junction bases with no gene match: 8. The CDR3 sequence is CSASGRAGAFF. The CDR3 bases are TGCAGTGCTAGTGGACGGGCGGGAGCGTTCTTC.

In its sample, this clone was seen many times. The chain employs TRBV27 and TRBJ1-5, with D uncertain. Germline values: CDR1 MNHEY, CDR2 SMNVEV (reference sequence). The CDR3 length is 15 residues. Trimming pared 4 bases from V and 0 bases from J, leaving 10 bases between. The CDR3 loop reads CASSSLRNSNQPQHF. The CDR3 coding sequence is TGTGCCAGCAGTTCCCTTAGGAATAGCAATCAGCCCCAGCATTTT.

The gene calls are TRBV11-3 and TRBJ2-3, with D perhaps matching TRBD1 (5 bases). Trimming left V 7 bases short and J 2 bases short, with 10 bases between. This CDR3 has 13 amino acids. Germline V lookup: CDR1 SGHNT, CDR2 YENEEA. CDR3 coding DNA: TGTGCCAGCACAGGGTTATACACAGATACGCAGTATTTT. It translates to CASTGLYTDTQYF.

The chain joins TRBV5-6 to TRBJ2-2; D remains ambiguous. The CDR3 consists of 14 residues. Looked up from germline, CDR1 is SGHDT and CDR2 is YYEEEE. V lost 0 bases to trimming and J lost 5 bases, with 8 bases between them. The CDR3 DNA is TGTGCCAGCAGCTTGGCTGGGGTTACCGGGGAGCTGTTTTTT. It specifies CASSLAGVTGELFF.

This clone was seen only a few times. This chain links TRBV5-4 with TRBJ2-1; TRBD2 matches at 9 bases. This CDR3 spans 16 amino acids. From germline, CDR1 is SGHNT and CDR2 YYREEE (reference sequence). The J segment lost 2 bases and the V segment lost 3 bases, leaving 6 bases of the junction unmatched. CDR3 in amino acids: CASSSDLAGPYNEQFF. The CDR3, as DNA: TGTGCCAGCAGCTCCGATCTAGCGGGGCCCTACAATGAGCAGTTCTTC.

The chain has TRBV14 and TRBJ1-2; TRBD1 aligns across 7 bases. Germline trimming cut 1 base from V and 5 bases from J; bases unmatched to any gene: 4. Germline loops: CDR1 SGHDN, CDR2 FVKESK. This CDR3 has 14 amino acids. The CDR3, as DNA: TGTGCCAGCAGCCAAGTTGGGACAGCTTATGGCTACACCTTC. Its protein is CASSQVGTAYGYTF.

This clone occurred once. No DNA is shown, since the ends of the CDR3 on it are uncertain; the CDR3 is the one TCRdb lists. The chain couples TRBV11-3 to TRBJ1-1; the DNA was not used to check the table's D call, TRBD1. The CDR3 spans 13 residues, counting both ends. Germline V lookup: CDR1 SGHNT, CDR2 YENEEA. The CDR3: CASSFGQGSISFF.

CDR3 bases: TGTGCCAGCAGCGGAGGGGGTTCTGGAAACACCATATATTTT. Translated: CASSGGGSGNTIYF. This rearrangement joins TRBV7-2 to TRBJ1-3; D is possibly TRBD1 (6 bases). Trimming left V 5 bases short and J 1 base short, with 9 bases between. The germline V gene encodes CDR1 SGHTA and CDR2 FQGNSA. This CDR3 contains 14 residues.

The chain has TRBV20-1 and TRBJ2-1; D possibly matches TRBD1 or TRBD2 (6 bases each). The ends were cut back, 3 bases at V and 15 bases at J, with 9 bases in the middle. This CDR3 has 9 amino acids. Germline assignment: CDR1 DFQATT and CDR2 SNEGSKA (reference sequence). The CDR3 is CSASGGRFF. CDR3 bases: TGCAGTGCTAGTGGGGGGCGGTTCTTC.

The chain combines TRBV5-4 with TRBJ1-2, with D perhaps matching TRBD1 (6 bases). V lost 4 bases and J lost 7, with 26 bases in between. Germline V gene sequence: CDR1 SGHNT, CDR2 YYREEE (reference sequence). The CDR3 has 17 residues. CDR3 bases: TGTGCCAGCAGCCCCGGCGGAGGGGGGGCCTCGGCGGGTGGCTACACCTTC. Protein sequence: CASSPGGGGASAGGYTF.

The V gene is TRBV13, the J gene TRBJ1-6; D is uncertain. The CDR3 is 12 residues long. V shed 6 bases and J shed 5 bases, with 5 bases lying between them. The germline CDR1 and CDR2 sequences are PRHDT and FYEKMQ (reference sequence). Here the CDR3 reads CASRINNSPLHF. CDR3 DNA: TGTGCCAGCAGGATAAATAATTCACCCCTCCACTTT.